These 25 T cell receptor beta chains share one sample of origin, sequenced in a study of naive and memory T cell subsets. Both TRBC1 and TRBC2 were covered by a beta constant-region primer of two equimolar oligonucleotides. TCRdb reanalysed the UMI-ligation and nested PCR reads using MiXCR and keeps one entry per CDR3 protein. Among 140,000 to 150,000 distinct CDR3 sequences listed, 17% were seen once. Source material: naive CD4+ T cells from blood. The receptors stem from a human donor in good health.

This clonotype was picked up a small number of times. This chain links TRBV15 with TRBJ2-1; either TRBD1 or TRBD2 may fit D (5 bases each). CDR1 is LNHNV, CDR2 YYDKDF, per germline (reference sequence). V lost 0 bases and J 10 bases, leaving 16 bases between the germline ends. The CDR3 has 15 amino acids. CDR3 DNA sequence: TGTGCCACCAGCAGAGATCGGGTGGGGGTATACGAGCAGTTCTTC. It specifies CATSRDRVGVYEQFF. The whole variable domain, remainder taken from reference TRBV15 and TRBJ2-1, is DAMVIQNPRYQVTQFGKPVTLSCSQTLNHNVMYWYQQKSSQAPKLLFHYYDKDFNNEADTPDNFQSRRPNTSFCFLDIRSPGLGDTAMYLCATSRDRVGVYEQFFGPGTRLTVL.

V is TRBV6-1 and J is TRBJ2-1, with a possible D match to TRBD2 (7 bases). V was pared by 2 bases and J by 5 bases, with 13 bases between. CDR1 MNHNS and CDR2 SASEGT come from the germline V gene. There are 15 residues in the CDR3. The CDR3 loop reads CASSERGGGNNEQFF. The CDR3 coding sequence is TGTGCCAGCAGTGAACGAGGGGGAGGGAACAATGAGCAGTTCTTC.

This clonotype showed up just a few times. This sequence joins TRBV6-6 and TRBJ2-5; 7 bases match TRBD2. V shed 5 bases, J shed 2 bases, and the junction held 5 bases outside the gene matches. Germline V gene lookup returns CDR1 MNHNY and CDR2 SVGAGI (reference sequence). The CDR3 spans 14 residues. CDR3 sequence: CASSPPGLQETQYF. For the CDR3, the DNA is TGTGCCAGCAGTCCCCCGGGACTACAAGAGACCCAGTACTTC.

The chain recombines TRBV6-5 with TRBJ2-1; 12 nucleotides line up with TRBD2. V was pared by 2 bases and J by 5 bases, with 1 base of the junction left unmatched. The germline gives CDR1 MNHEY, CDR2 SVGAGI. The CDR3 extends over 15 amino acids. The CDR3 here is CASSYLAGGNNEQFF. DNA for the CDR3: TGTGCCAGCAGTTACCTAGCGGGAGGGAACAATGAGCAGTTCTTC.

This clonotype was seen a few times. The chain has TRBV20-1 and TRBJ1-2, with 10 bases matching TRBD1. Germline CDR1 DFQATT, CDR2 SNEGSKA (reference sequence). Trimming cost V 2 bases and J 6 bases; bases outside gene matches: 6. This CDR3 contains 14 residues. CDR3 protein: CSARPSGTGDGYTF. The CDR3 DNA follows: TGCAGTGCTAGACCTAGTGGGACAGGGGATGGCTACACCTTC.

This chain connects TRBV5-4 to TRBJ2-3, with 10 bases aligning to TRBD2. Germline CDR1 SGHNT, CDR2 YYREEE (reference sequence). The CDR3 contains 17 residues. The V and J ends lost 2 bases and 1 base, in that order; junction bases with no gene match: 7. The DNA of the CDR3 is TGTGCCAGCAGCTTTAGGCTAGCGGGAGTTGGCACAGATACGCAGTATTTT. Amino acid sequence: CASSFRLAGVGTDTQYF.

The V call is TRBV9, the J call TRBJ1-1; D is unclear. V was shortened by 7 bases and J by 0 bases, with 4 bases between the two germline ends. Germline assignment: CDR1 SGDLS and CDR2 YYNGEE. This CDR3 has 11 amino acids. The DNA of the CDR3 is TGTGCCAGCGGGATGAACACTGAAGCTTTCTTT. It encodes CASGMNTEAFF.

This sequence joins TRBV5-1 and TRBJ1-1; no reliable D call. The length of the CDR3 is 11 residues. Germline CDR1 is SGHRS and CDR2 is YFSETQ. V lost 4 bases and J 10 bases, leaving 11 bases between the germline ends. The CDR3 nucleotides read TGCGCCAGCAGCCCAAGCTCCGTAGCTTTCTTT. Translating gives CASSPSSVAFF.

In its sample, this clonotype was seen a few times. This sequence joins TRBV9 and TRBJ2-3; no firm D call. The CDR3 is 13 amino acids. Trimming took off 0 bases at V and 2 bases at J, with 4 bases between the two ends. Germline CDR1 is SGDLS and CDR2 is YYNGEE. This CDR3 reads CASSVDYTDTQYF. The CDR3, as DNA: TGTGCCAGCAGCGTAGACTACACAGATACGCAGTATTTT. Variable domain in full (rest from reference TRBV9 and TRBJ2-3): DSGVTQTPKHLITATGQRVTLRCSPRSGDLSVYWYQQSLDQGLQFLIQYYNGEERAKGNILERFSAQQFPDLHSELNLSSLELGDSALYFCASSVDYTDTQYFGPGTRLTVL.

The chain joins TRBV11-1 to TRBJ1-1; D possibly corresponds to TRBD1 (5 bases). The length of the CDR3 is 15 residues. Germline V gene data show CDR1 as SGHAT and CDR2 as FQDESV (reference sequence). Trimming removed 1 base from V and 2 bases from J, with 11 bases in between. Here the CDR3 reads CASSLEPGLNTEAFF. CDR3 nucleotides: TGTGCCAGCAGCTTAGAGCCGGGACTCAACACTGAAGCTTTCTTT.

The V and J genes are TRBV12-3 or TRBV12-4 and TRBJ1-2; 10 bases are a match to TRBD1. V lost 6 bases and J lost 3; bases outside the gene matches: 7. The CDR3 spans 15 residues. This CDR3 is CASRDRTGGDYGYTF. CDR3 nucleotides: TGTGCCAGCAGGGACCGGACAGGGGGAGACTATGGCTACACCTTC.

This chain joins TRBV5-6 and TRBJ1-2; 8 positions match TRBD1. V was clipped by 0 bases and J by 7 bases; unmatched bases: 14. CDR3 length: 17 amino acids. Germline values: CDR1 SGHDT, CDR2 YYEEEE. In nucleotides, the CDR3 is TGTGCCAGCAGCTTGGAAGTGACGTCCAGGGGGCGTAGTGGCTACACCTTC. Its translation: CASSLEVTSRGRSGYTF.

This chain joins TRBV3-1 and TRBJ2-7; possible D gene TRBD1, 6 bases. Germline CDR1 is LGHDT and CDR2 is YNNKEL (reference sequence). Deletions cut 4 bases from V and 3 bases from J, with 16 bases between. The CDR3 spans 15 residues. The CDR3 coding sequence is TGTGCCAGCAGCCCAACTACAGGGAACTACTACGAGCAGTACTTC. Amino acids: CASSPTTGNYYEQYF.

The rearrangement links TRBV3-1 to TRBJ2-7; no clear D gene. V was trimmed by 0 bases and J by 6 bases, leaving 12 bases between them. There are 14 residues in the CDR3. Germline V gene data show CDR1 as LGHDT and CDR2 as YNNKEL (reference sequence). CDR3 in DNA: TGTGCCAGCAGCCAAGATACCCTCATGGGCGAGCAGTACTTC. Its protein is CASSQDTLMGEQYF.

This clonotype showed up just a few times. The J gene is TRBJ1-3, the V gene TRBV25-1; no firm D call. V was shortened by 7 bases and J by 4 bases, with 14 bases between the two germline ends. The CDR3 runs 14 residues. Germline assignment: CDR1 MGHDK and CDR2 SYGVNS. Written as DNA, the CDR3 is TGTGCCAGCACCCAGGCAGTCGCCGGAAACACCATATATTTT. The encoded protein is CASTQAVAGNTIYF.

This clonotype has more than one count but fewer than ten. The chain carries TRBV10-3 and TRBJ2-6, with D possibly called TRBD1 or TRBD2 (5 bases each). The CDR3 is 15 residues long. Germline CDR1 reads ENHRY; CDR2 reads SYGVKD. V was trimmed by 6 bases and J by 0 bases, leaving 9 bases between them. The DNA of the CDR3 is TGTGCCATCAGGGGGGACCCCTCTGGGGCCAACGTCCTGACTTTC. It encodes CAIRGDPSGANVLTF.

This clonotype was recorded a few times. The chain couples TRBV20-1 to TRBJ2-5; D might be TRBD1 (7 bases). Germline V gives CDR1 DFQATT, CDR2 SNEGSKA (reference sequence). The V and J ends lost 3 bases and 5 bases respectively, with 10 bases between them. The CDR3 extends over 12 amino acids. DNA of the CDR3: TGCAGTGCTAGGGCAGGGGGGGAGACCCAGTACTTC. Translation gives CSARAGGETQYF.

This clonotype was found a few times. The chain is built from TRBV5-1 and TRBJ2-1; the match to TRBD2 covers 11 bases. Germline assignment: CDR1 SGHRS and CDR2 YFSETQ. V gave up 0 bases and J gave up 4 bases; unmatched junction bases: 3. The CDR3 is made up of 16 amino acids. This chain's CDR3 is CASSLAGLAVYNEQFF. Here the CDR3 DNA reads TGCGCCAGCAGCTTGGCGGGACTAGCGGTATACAATGAGCAGTTCTTC.

V gene TRBV29-1 combines with J gene TRBJ2-1; 9 bases fit TRBD2. CDR1 is SQVTM and CDR2 is ANQGSEA in the germline V gene. The CDR3 is 16 amino acids. The trim removed 0 bases at V and 2 bases at J, leaving 5 bases unmatched. The CDR3 sequence is CSVEDSSGRTYNEQFF. DNA for the CDR3: TGCAGCGTTGAAGATAGTAGCGGGAGAACCTACAATGAGCAGTTCTTC.

This clonotype occurred many times. This chain uses TRBV3-1 with TRBJ1-2; TRBD1 matches at 7 bases. The germline gives CDR1 LGHDT, CDR2 YNNKEL (reference sequence). The junction had 1 base not matched to a gene; V was cut back by 4 bases and J by 2 bases. The CDR3 is 13 amino acids. In nucleotides, the CDR3 is TGTGCCAGCAGCCCGGGACAGAACTATGGCTACACCTTC. Residues: CASSPGQNYGYTF.

The chain combines TRBV28 with TRBJ1-1; 7 positions agree with TRBD1. The germline V gene has CDR1 MDHEN and CDR2 SYDVKM. CDR3 length: 14 residues. The V and J ends lost 11 bases and 3 bases, in that order; junction bases with no gene match: 12. The chain's CDR3 is CAGRGQGGHTEAFF. The CDR3 nucleotides are TGTGCCGGGAGGGGGCAGGGGGGGCACACTGAAGCTTTCTTT.

In its sample, this clonotype was seen a few times. V usage is TRBV20-1 and J usage is TRBJ1-1, with a weak D call TRBD1 (5 bases). Per germline, CDR1 DFQATT and CDR2 SNEGSKA (reference sequence). The CDR3 is 13 residues long. V was trimmed by 3 bases and J by 3 bases, leaving 11 bases between them. This chain's CDR3 is CSASRTTDTEAFF. CDR3 bases: TGCAGTGCTAGTAGGACGACAGACACTGAAGCTTTCTTT.

In this sample, this clonotype turned up a few times. The chain is built from TRBV12-3 or TRBV12-4 and TRBJ1-2, with D perhaps matching TRBD1 (5 bases). Deletions cut 6 bases from V and 7 bases from J, with 18 bases between. This CDR3 spans 14 amino acids. The CDR3 reads CASRGEGRVSGYTF. The CDR3 DNA reads TGTGCCAGCAGGGGGGAAGGGAGGGTCTCTGGCTACACCTTC.

The chain carries TRBV3-1 and TRBJ2-7, with unresolved D. V lost 3 bases to trimming and J lost 1 base, with 4 bases between them. This CDR3 has 12 residues. The germline CDR1 and CDR2 sequences are LGHDT and YNNKEL (reference sequence). In DNA form, the CDR3 reads TGTGCCAGCAGCCATCTTTCCTACGAGCAGTACTTC. It specifies CASSHLSYEQYF.

The chain recombines TRBV7-6 with TRBJ2-7; 15 bases are a match to TRBD2. The J segment lost 5 bases and the V segment lost 5 bases, leaving 7 bases of the junction unmatched. The CDR3 contains 16 residues. Germline CDR1 reads SGHVS; CDR2 reads FNYEAQ. The CDR3 sequence is CASSHKGLAGGDEQYF. The CDR3 coding sequence is TGTGCCAGCAGCCATAAGGGACTAGCGGGAGGCGACGAGCAGTACTTC.